The sequence of this T cell receptor beta chain was determined in a study of regulatory T cells in long-lasting Graves disease. Study-wide context: More than 5 years of antithyroid drugs with positive TSH receptor antibodies defined persistent Graves' disease.

Of note for this clonotype: Its antigen is not known.

Arm-PCR with iRepertoire HTBI primers amplified the CDR3 regions for these TCR beta libraries. MiXCR, run by TCRdb on the multiplex PCR reads, gives a single entry per CDR3 protein. The data hold 350,000 to 500,000 distinct CDR3 sequences, with around a fifth observed a single time. The time point here: persistent/refractory GD, antithyroid drugs over 5 years with positive TRAb. After RNA was extracted from PBMCs, the TCR library was made from it. Patients came from an endocrinology department in Xi'an, China. Study findings and constraints: The TCR repertoire of persistent Graves' patients was less diverse than that of newly diagnosed ones. Persistent disease preferred TRBV28, TRBJ1-2 and TRBJ2-5; new disease, TRBV20-1 and TRBJ2-1.

Germline CDR1 and CDR2: SGHDN and FVKESK. Trimming took off 2 bases at V and 4 bases at J, with 9 bases between the two ends. The CDR3 is 15 amino acids. The rearrangement uses TRBV14 and TRBJ1-6, with no clear D. The TCR sequence derives from a female donor with Graves disease. This specimen was peripheral blood mononuclear cells (PBMCs), taken when the disease was refractory, from a patient treated with antithyroid drugs. The CDR3 nucleotides read TGTGCCAGCAGCCAAATTTTCGGATATAATTCACCCCTCCACTTT. This codes for CASSQIFGYNSPLHF.